Listed here are 22 T cell receptor beta chains from one sample, sequenced in a study of T-cell reconstitution after alpha-beta-depleted transplantation in children. Library preparation (for TCRbeta) was performed with unique molecular identifiers. TCRdb processed the PCR reads anew with MiXCR; each CDR3 protein has one entry. Among approximately 27,000 distinct CDR3 sequences listed, roughly a sixth were seen once. The sequencing here drew on PBMCs, mostly from graft donor cells, taken 60 days after TCRalphabeta/CD19-depleted stem cell transplant. These receptor sequences come from a male patient aged 2 to 9 who had a stem cell transplant for acute lymphoblastic leukemia, so the T cells may come from the graft donor.

The table lists this clonotype with a count of one. An end of the junction differs from the germline gene, which may be a read error. This chain connects TRBV5-1 to TRBJ2-3, with 13 bases matching TRBD2. The CDR3 consists of 16 residues. Per germline, CDR1 SGHRS and CDR2 YFSETQ. DNA for the CDR3: TGCGCCAGCAGCTCGGGACTAGCGGGGCGGTCAGATGCGCAGTATTTT. It yields the protein CASSSGLAGRSDAQYF. The variable domain in full, with the rest retrieved from reference TRBV5-1 and TRBJ2-3, is KAGVTQTPRYLIKTRGQQVTLSCSPISGHRSVSWYQQTPGQGLQFLFEYFSETQRNKGNFPGRFSGRQFSNSRSEMNVSTLELGDSALYLCASSSGLAGRSDAQYFGPGTRLTVL.

The rearrangement joins TRBV5-1 to TRBJ2-5, with D perhaps matching TRBD2 (6 bases). CDR1 and CDR2 from the germline V gene are SGHRS and YFSETQ. There are 14 residues in the CDR3. V was shortened by 6 bases and J by 5 bases, with 17 bases between the two germline ends. CDR3 residues: CASNTQGGVETQYF. DNA of the CDR3: TGCGCCAGCAACACCCAAGGAGGGGTGGAGACCCAGTACTTC.

This clonotype was recorded many times. The CDR3 loop is CAINPAGQGSYGYTF. The CDR3 region has the DNA TGTGCCATCAATCCTGCGGGACAGGGTTCCTATGGCTACACCTTC. V usage is TRBV10-3 and J usage is TRBJ1-2; 9 bases agree with TRBD1. Looked up from germline, CDR1 is ENHRY and CDR2 is SYGVKD. The J segment lost 4 bases and the V segment lost 7 bases, leaving 10 bases of the junction unmatched. The CDR3 has 15 amino acids.

In its sample, this clonotype was seen many times. V usage is TRBV7-9 and J usage is TRBJ1-2, with a tentative D call TRBD1 (5 bases). This CDR3 region has 13 residues. Germline V gene lookup returns CDR1 SEHNR and CDR2 FQNEAQ (reference sequence). The V end lost 8 bases, the J end lost 8 bases, and 18 bases lay between the germline ends. CDR3 in amino acids: CASPGAAPEGYTF. CDR3 nucleotide sequence: TGTGCCAGCCCCGGGGCGGCCCCCGAGGGCTACACCTTC.

This clonotype was seen more than once but under ten times. It is likely a read error, because the conserved phenylalanine at the end of the CDR3 is missing. The genes are TRBV29-1 and TRBJ2-2; D gene uncertain. The CDR3 totals 13 residues. The V gene's germline CDR1 is SQVTM and CDR2 ANQGSEA. Trimming pared 4 bases from V and 2 bases from J, leaving 8 bases between. The CDR3 DNA sequence: TGCAGCGTTGGTCGCGCAAACACCGGGGAGCTGTTTCTT. Translating gives CSVGRANTGELFL.

This clonotype was found a few times. The chain links TRBV20-1 to TRBJ2-2; the match to TRBD2 covers 7 bases. The CDR3 runs 15 residues. From germline, CDR1 is DFQATT and CDR2 SNEGSKA (reference sequence). V lost 5 bases, J lost 4 bases, and 10 bases stayed unmatched. CDR3 in amino acids: CSAPLALGGTGELFF. CDR3 in DNA: TGCAGTGCTCCACTAGCGTTAGGTGGCACCGGGGAGCTGTTTTTT.

There are many counts of this clonotype. This chain uses TRBV24-1 with TRBJ2-3, with 9 bases matching TRBD1. V dropped 3 bases and J dropped 8; count of bases not matched to a gene: 14. This CDR3 spans 17 amino acids. Looked up from germline, CDR1 is KGHDR and CDR2 is SFDVKD. Here the CDR3 reads CATSDRAPGQGDGTQYF. The CDR3 DNA is TGTGCCACCAGTGATCGCGCCCCGGGACAGGGAGACGGTACGCAGTATTTT.

This clonotype has at least ten counts. This chain joins TRBV28 and TRBJ1-5; D not resolved. This CDR3 has 15 residues. The germline V gene encodes CDR1 MDHEN and CDR2 SYDVKM. Trimming removed 7 bases at V and 1 base at J, with 14 bases between. The CDR3 DNA reads TGTGCCAGCACCATGTCCCTCGGGAGCAATCAGCCCCAGCATTTT. Translated: CASTMSLGSNQPQHF.

This clonotype appeared many times. This chain joins TRBV5-1 and TRBJ2-7; TRBD1 might be the D (5 bases). Germline lookup yields CDR1 SGHRS and CDR2 YFSETQ. This CDR3 is built from 16 residues. V dropped 4 bases and J dropped 5 bases, with 22 bases sitting between them. CDR3 DNA sequence: TGCGCCAGCAGCCCGGGTTATGGGCAGGGCGGCAACGAGCAGTACTTC. Translation: CASSPGYGQGGNEQYF. Based on the CDR3 plus reference TRBV5-1 and TRBJ2-7, the full variable domain is KAGVTQTPRYLIKTRGQQVTLSCSPISGHRSVSWYQQTPGQGLQFLFEYFSETQRNKGNFPGRFSGRQFSNSRSEMNVSTLELGDSALYLCASSPGYGQGGNEQYFGPGTRLTVT.

This clonotype was detected only a few times. The chain joins TRBV20-1 to TRBJ2-5; unclear D gene. Deletions cut 7 bases from V and 1 base from J, with 13 bases between. There are 13 residues in the CDR3. Looked up from germline, CDR1 is DFQATT and CDR2 is SNEGSKA (reference sequence). The CDR3: CSGLPGVQETQYF. CDR3 in DNA: TGCAGTGGTCTCCCGGGCGTCCAAGAGACCCAGTACTTC.

The sample holds many counts of this clonotype. This chain links TRBV7-2 with TRBJ2-3; the D is unclear. With 0 bases removed from V and 11 bases from J, the gap between germline ends came to 12 bases. The CDR3 is made up of 13 amino acids. Looked up from germline, CDR1 is SGHTA and CDR2 is FQGNSA. CDR3 loop: CASSLAAYAEQYF. The CDR3 DNA reads TGTGCCAGCAGCTTAGCGGCTTACGCCGAGCAGTATTTT.

V gene TRBV4-3 combines with J gene TRBJ1-1; no clear D. Germline V gene sequence: CDR1 LGHNA, CDR2 YSLEER. The CDR3 sequence is 16 residues long. V was cut by 1 base and J by 1 base, with 13 bases left in between. The CDR3 region is CASSQVAGDGNTEAFF. CDR3 DNA sequence: TGCGCCAGCAGCCAAGTGGCCGGAGACGGGAACACTGAAGCTTTCTTT.

This clonotype was seen many times. CDR3 amino acids: CSVDRVEGTEAFF. The CDR3 nucleotides are TGCAGCGTTGACAGGGTAGAAGGCACTGAAGCTTTCTTT. The chain links TRBV29-1 to TRBJ1-1; maybe TRBD1 (5 bases). V shed 3 bases and J shed 4 bases, with 12 bases lying between them. CDR3 length: 13 amino acids. CDR1 is SQVTM, CDR2 ANQGSEA, per germline.

The gene calls are TRBV20-1 and TRBJ1-1; D is ambiguous. The V and J ends lost 5 bases and 4 bases respectively, with 17 bases between them. This CDR3 has 14 residues. CDR1 is DFQATT and CDR2 is SNEGSKA in the germline V gene (reference sequence). The CDR3 region has the DNA TGCAGTGCTTCCCCTTCAGCGGCCCGCACTGAAGCTTTCTTT. As protein: CSASPSAARTEAFF.

In this sample, this clonotype turned up many times. The V call is TRBV12-3 or TRBV12-4, the J call TRBJ2-1, with D tentatively TRBD2 (6 bases). CDR3 size: 13 residues. Trimming left V 7 bases short and J 6 bases short, with 13 bases between. The CDR3 nucleotides read TGTGCCAGCACGCGGGGCAAAAGCAATGAGCAGTTCTTC. This sequence encodes CASTRGKSNEQFF.

The table lists this clonotype with many counts. The rearrangement joins TRBV7-2 to TRBJ2-4; either TRBD1 or TRBD2 may fit D (5 bases each). The V and J ends lost 4 bases and 9 bases respectively, with 16 bases between them. CDR1 and CDR2 from the germline V gene are SGHTA and FQGNSA. The CDR3 has 14 amino acids. DNA for the CDR3: TGTGCCAGCAGCTCGCCCGTCGATGGGGGCATTCAGTACTTC. Its protein product is CASSSPVDGGIQYF.

This clonotype has only one observation. This sequence joins TRBV20-1 and TRBJ1-5; D remains ambiguous. V lost 5 bases to trimming and J lost 0 bases, with 32 bases between them. This CDR3 comprises 21 residues. Germline CDR1 DFQATT, CDR2 SNEGSKA (reference sequence). The CDR3 region has the DNA TGCAGTGCTTCCCTCTGGCTTGACCGGGGTGGTGGTGACCGTAGCAATCAGCCCCAGCATTTT. It encodes CSASLWLDRGGGDRSNQPQHF.

J is TRBJ2-3 and V is TRBV28; D remains unclear. CDR3 length: 12 amino acids. Per the germline V gene, CDR1 is MDHEN and CDR2 is SYDVKM. V shed 4 bases and J shed 6 bases, with 8 bases lying between them. CDR3 bases: TGTGCCAGCAGTTCTAGAATGGATACGCAGTATTTT. This codes for CASSSRMDTQYF.

This clonotype is deemed large. This rearrangement joins TRBV7-9 to TRBJ2-5; weak D call: TRBD2 (6 bases). The CDR3 extends over 14 amino acids. From germline, CDR1 is SEHNR and CDR2 FQNEAQ (reference sequence). V dropped 6 bases and J dropped 7 bases, with 18 bases sitting between them. CDR3 DNA: TGTGCCAGCAGGACCCCAGGGATGGAGGGGACCCAGTACTTC. Amino acid sequence: CASRTPGMEGTQYF. The full variable domain, its missing parts supplied by reference TRBV7-9 and TRBJ2-5, is DTGVSQNPRHKITKRGQNVTFRCDPISEHNRLYWYRQTLGQGPEFLTYFQNEAQLEKSRLLSDRFSAERPKGSFSTLEIQRTEQGDSAMYLCASRTPGMEGTQYFGPGTRLLVL.

This clonotype has a handful of counts. The V and J genes are TRBV20-1 and TRBJ2-7, with TRBD2 identical over 10 bases. Trimming cost V 0 bases and J 3 bases; bases outside gene matches: 14. Per germline, CDR1 DFQATT and CDR2 SNEGSKA (reference sequence). The CDR3 is made up of 18 amino acids. The CDR3 DNA is TGCAGTGCTAGAGACGAACCGGGACTAGCGAGCTACGTCTACGAGCAGTACTTC. It codes for CSARDEPGLASYVYEQYF.

This clonotype was counted ten times or more. The genes are TRBV20-1 and TRBJ2-1, with a weak D call TRBD2 (5 bases). This CDR3 is 14 amino acids long. Germline lookup yields CDR1 DFQATT and CDR2 SNEGSKA (reference sequence). V lost 2 bases to trimming and J lost 5 bases, with 13 bases between them. The chain's CDR3 is CSARWGVGNNEQFF. The CDR3, as DNA: TGCAGTGCTAGATGGGGAGTGGGGAACAATGAGCAGTTCTTC.

The rearrangement joins TRBV20-1 to TRBJ2-1; TRBD1 or TRBD2 may be the D gene (5 bases each). There are 13 residues in the CDR3. Trimming removed 6 bases at V and 7 bases at J, with 16 bases between. Germline CDR1 reads DFQATT; CDR2 reads SNEGSKA (reference sequence). CDR3 sequence (DNA): TGCAGTGCGAGGGGAGAACGCGAGAATGAGCAGTTCTTC. Amino acids: CSARGERENEQFF.